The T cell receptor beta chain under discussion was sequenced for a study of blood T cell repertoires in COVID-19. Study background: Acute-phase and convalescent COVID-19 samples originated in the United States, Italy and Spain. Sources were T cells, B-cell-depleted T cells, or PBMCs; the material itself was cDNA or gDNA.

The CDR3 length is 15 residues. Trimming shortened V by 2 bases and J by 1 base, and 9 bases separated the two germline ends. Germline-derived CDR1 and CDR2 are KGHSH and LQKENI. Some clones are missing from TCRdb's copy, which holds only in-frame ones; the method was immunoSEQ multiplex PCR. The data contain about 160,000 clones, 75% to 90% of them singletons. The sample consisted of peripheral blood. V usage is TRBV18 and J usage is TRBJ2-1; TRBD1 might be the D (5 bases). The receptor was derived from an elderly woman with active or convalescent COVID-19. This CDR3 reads CASSPEAGSYNEQFF. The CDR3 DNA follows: TGTGCCAGCTCACCAGAGGCAGGGTCCTACAATGAGCAGTTCTTC.